This paragraph reports one T cell receptor (beta chain). This CDR3 region has 11 residues. Trimming removed 4 bases from V and 13 bases from J; junction bases left unmatched: 7. Germline CDR1 and CDR2: MNHEY and SMNVEV (reference sequence). This entry belongs to a study of PD-1 blockade in mismatch repair-deficient tumors. Only in-frame clones appear in the TCRdb table, and some are missing; sequencing was by immunoSEQ multiplex PCR. This table has roughly 120,000 clones, more than 70% appearing once. The chain links TRBV27 to TRBJ2-7; 7 nucleotides match TRBD2. The specimen was peripheral blood, collected approximately 70 weeks after starting pembrolizumab. This TCR was sampled from an adult with mismatch repair-deficient cancer. CDR3 residues: CASSSSGEYYF. The CDR3 nucleotides read TGTGCCAGCAGTTCAAGCGGGGAATACTACTTC.